This T cell receptor (beta chain) stems from a study of cytomegalovirus exposure and HLA in healthy donors. Study-level results: Whilst most TCR sequences proved rare, a subset of public TCRs occurred across many donors. HLA allele associations emerged for roughly 16,000 TCR beta sequences in a later analysis, at 0.05 false discovery rate.

In the case of this clone: Its specificity is unknown.

Both 60 Vbeta primers and 13 Jbeta primers went into the PCR. Clones were sequenced by immunoSEQ multiplex PCR, and TCRdb holds only the in-frame ones, with some missing. The sample lists more than 95,000 clones; approximately 87% were seen once. The CDR3 consists of 10 residues. The germline gives CDR1 SQVTM, CDR2 ANQGSEA. V lost 6 bases to trimming and J lost 1 base, with 3 bases between them. The receptor's source is a man younger than 30 in good health and CMV-seropositive. The sequenced sample consisted of PBMCs. The V call is TRBV29-1, the J call TRBJ1-1; D not certain. CDR3 residues: CSVRNTEAFF. The CDR3 coding sequence is TGCAGCGTCAGGAACACTGAAGCTTTCTTT.